The 21 T cell receptor beta chains in this list originate from one sample, sequenced in a study of shared clonotypes between healthy human individuals. Only in-frame clones appear in the TCRdb table, and some are missing; sequencing was by immunoSEQ multiplex PCR. The sample records some 2 million clones, about 95% being singletons. As defined, naive CD8 cells were CD45RO-negative and positively selected for CCR7, with terminally differentiated effector memory CD45RA+ cells excluded. The sample consisted of naive CD8+ T cells sorted from blood. Receptors were obtained from a man aged 18-30 years in good health.

The gene calls are TRBV4-1 and TRBJ2-7; 7 bases align to TRBD2. V was clipped by 0 bases and J by 3 bases; unmatched bases: 5. The CDR3 covers 15 residues. CDR1 is MGHRA and CDR2 is YSYEKL in the germline V gene. The CDR3 region is CASSQEWREYYEQYF. The CDR3 DNA sequence: TGCGCCAGCAGCCAAGAATGGCGGGAGTACTACGAGCAGTACTTC.

J is TRBJ2-7 and V is TRBV5-1; 11 nucleotides agree with TRBD2. The CDR3 totals 17 residues. V trimming: 0 bases; J trimming: 2 bases; junction bases outside the gene matches: 7. Germline lookup yields CDR1 SGHRS and CDR2 YFSETQ. CDR3 amino acids: CASSLGPGLADAYEQYF. The CDR3 region has the DNA TGCGCCAGCAGCTTGGGCCCGGGACTAGCGGATGCCTACGAGCAGTACTTC.

With respect to this clone: The identical CDR3 is also encoded by other nucleotide sequences in the sample. The gene calls are TRBV27 and TRBJ2-7; the match to TRBD1 covers 7 bases. V gave up 0 bases and J gave up 4 bases; unmatched junction bases: 3. This CDR3 is 14 amino acids long. Germline lookup yields CDR1 MNHEY and CDR2 SMNVEV (reference sequence). CDR3 region: CASSLSGGGYEQYF. CDR3 coding DNA: TGTGCCAGCAGTTTATCAGGGGGCGGATACGAGCAGTACTTC.

This clone appeared once. The V and J genes are TRBV30 and TRBJ1-1; no firm D call. The CDR3 has 15 residues. Per germline, CDR1 GTSNPN and CDR2 SVGIG (reference sequence). V lost 0 bases to trimming and J lost 1 base, with 12 bases between them. The CDR3 sequence is CAWSVAPGANTEAFF. CDR3 in DNA: TGTGCCTGGAGTGTAGCCCCAGGCGCGAACACTGAAGCTTTCTTT.

V and J are TRBV4-1 and TRBJ2-7, with D uncertain. V dropped 3 bases and J dropped 5 bases, with 11 bases sitting between them. CDR1 MGHRA and CDR2 YSYEKL come from the germline V gene. The CDR3 totals 13 residues. The CDR3 sequence is CASSQSRSNEQYF. In DNA, the CDR3 is TGCGCCAGCAGCCAGTCACGTAGCAACGAGCAGTACTTC.

About this clone: In the same sample, other DNA sequences code for this CDR3. The CDR3 region is CASSLGRVTEAFF. The CDR3 DNA follows: TGTGCCAGCAGTTTGGGCAGGGTGACTGAAGCTTTCTTT. The J gene is TRBJ1-1, the V gene TRBV28; perhaps TRBD1 as D (5 bases). The CDR3 loop spans 13 amino acids. The V end was cut by 3 bases, the J end by 5 bases, with 10 bases between. Germline V gene sequence: CDR1 MDHEN, CDR2 SYDVKM.

The V and J genes are TRBV7-9 and TRBJ2-5; D uncertain. The ends were cut back, 1 base at V and 5 bases at J, with 17 bases in the middle. This CDR3 contains 16 residues. The germline V gene encodes CDR1 SEHNR and CDR2 FQNEAQ (reference sequence). CDR3 sequence (DNA): TGTGCCAGCAGCTTAGACTACTCGGCACGAAGGGAGACCCAGTACTTC. Translation gives CASSLDYSARRETQYF.

This clone was seen just once. The CDR3 spells CASSYRTGETQYF. The DNA of the CDR3 is TGCGCCAGCAGCTACCGGACAGGGGAGACCCAGTACTTC. The chain has TRBV5-1 and TRBJ2-5; 8 nucleotides match TRBD1. The CDR3 is 13 amino acids. V dropped 3 bases and J dropped 5; count of bases not matched to a gene: 3. Germline V gene sequence: CDR1 SGHRS, CDR2 YFSETQ.

The chain joins TRBV28 to TRBJ2-3; 7 positions match TRBD1. The CDR3 runs to 18 residues. Germline CDR1 reads MDHEN; CDR2 reads SYDVKM. V trimming: 6 bases; J trimming: 0 bases; junction bases outside the gene matches: 15. This CDR3 reads CASSLAGTEGSSTDTQYF. For the CDR3, the DNA is TGTGCCAGCAGCTTAGCCGGGACAGAAGGCTCTAGCACAGATACGCAGTATTTT.

This chain links TRBV7-6 with TRBJ1-3, with a tentative D call TRBD1 (5 bases). This CDR3 is 16 amino acids long. Germline CDR1 and CDR2: SGHVS and FNYEAQ. Between the trimmed V and J ends, which lost 2 bases and 2 bases, there was a span of 13 bases. The CDR3 bases are TGTGCCAGCAGCTTATTGTTGGGGCCCGCTGGAAACACCATATATTTT. Protein sequence: CASSLLLGPAGNTIYF.

The chain has TRBV5-5 and TRBJ1-1; D unclear. CDR3 length equals 15 residues. V was clipped by 0 bases and J by 0 bases, with 9 bases between them. Germline values: CDR1 SGHKS, CDR2 YYEKEE (reference sequence). The CDR3 DNA is TGTGCCAGCAGCTTGGATTACAATTTGAACACTGAAGCTTTCTTT. Translated: CASSLDYNLNTEAFF.

V gene TRBV28 combines with J gene TRBJ1-4; 7 positions agree with TRBD1. The CDR3 has 15 residues. Trimming cost V 5 bases and J 8 bases; bases outside gene matches: 11. Germline loops: CDR1 MDHEN, CDR2 SYDVKM. The CDR3 DNA follows: TGTGCCAGCAGTGCGGACAGGACACTGAGAGAAAAACTGTTTTTT. Amino acid sequence: CASSADRTLREKLFF.

The rearrangement links TRBV6-5 to TRBJ2-1; TRBD1 is a possible D gene (6 bases). The V end lost 7 bases, the J end lost 3 bases, and 10 bases lay between the germline ends. CDR3 length equals 13 residues. Germline lookup yields CDR1 MNHEY and CDR2 SVGAGI. The DNA of the CDR3 is TGTGCCAGCAAATTACAGGGCTACAATGAGCAGTTCTTC. Translated: CASKLQGYNEQFF.

This chain uses TRBV19 with TRBJ2-7; 7 bases match TRBD2. The junction had 10 bases not matched to a gene; V was cut back by 3 bases and J by 2 bases. The CDR3 contains 16 residues. Germline V gene sequence: CDR1 LNHDA, CDR2 SQIVND (reference sequence). The CDR3: CASSIVILAGAYEQYF. CDR3 coding DNA: TGTGCCAGTAGTATCGTGATTCTGGCGGGAGCCTACGAGCAGTACTTC.

The V gene is TRBV6-6, the J gene TRBJ2-2; TRBD2 is a possible D gene (5 bases). The V and J ends lost 4 bases and 6 bases respectively, with 9 bases between them. This CDR3 is built from 13 residues. CDR1 and CDR2 from the germline V gene are MNHNY and SVGAGI (reference sequence). CDR3 bases: TGTGCCAGCAGTTGGACTCTCTCCGGGGAGCTGTTTTTT. Amino acids: CASSWTLSGELFF.

Concerning this clone itself: Additional DNA sequences in this sample encode the identical CDR3. The J gene is TRBJ2-5, the V gene TRBV9; D is ambiguous. The CDR3 consists of 13 residues. The germline V and J ends were trimmed by 0 bases and 4 bases, with 7 bases remaining between them. Germline V CDR1 and CDR2: SGDLS, YYNGEE. CDR3 nucleotides: TGTGCCAGCAGCGTAGTTCCTGGAGAGACCCAGTACTTC. Its protein product is CASSVVPGETQYF.

V and J are TRBV5-6 and TRBJ1-5; D is unresolved. The CDR3 loop spans 14 amino acids. V was trimmed by 3 bases and J by 5 bases, leaving 12 bases between them. Germline lookup yields CDR1 SGHDT and CDR2 YYEEEE. Written as DNA, the CDR3 is TGTGCCAGCAGCTCGTCCAGAAAGGATCAGCCCCAGCATTTT. It is translated as CASSSSRKDQPQHF.

This chain links TRBV19 with TRBJ1-6; D may be TRBD1 (6 bases). CDR1 is LNHDA, CDR2 SQIVND, per germline (reference sequence). This CDR3 region has 16 residues. V shed 8 bases and J shed 10 bases, with 24 bases lying between them. The CDR3 region has the DNA TGTGCCAGTCCCTACAGGGTACGCTATAGAAGCTCACCCCTCCACTTT. This codes for CASPYRVRYRSSPLHF.

V and J are TRBV7-9 and TRBJ2-7, with D possibly TRBD2 on 5 matching bases. From germline, CDR1 is SEHNR and CDR2 FQNEAQ (reference sequence). V dropped 4 bases and J dropped 11 bases, with 15 bases sitting between them. The CDR3 has 12 residues. For the CDR3, the DNA is TGTGCCAGCAGCTCCGGACTTAGTTTTGAGTACTTC. Translating gives CASSSGLSFEYF.

This chain links TRBV5-1 with TRBJ1-6, with D tentatively TRBD1 (5 bases). V was clipped by 0 bases and J by 6 bases, with 13 bases between them. The CDR3 is 16 residues long. The germline CDR1 and CDR2 sequences are SGHRS and YFSETQ. Here the CDR3 DNA reads TGCGCCAGCAGCTTGGCTGGGACTTTTGGTAATTCACCCCTCCACTTT. Translating gives CASSLAGTFGNSPLHF.

This rearrangement joins TRBV6-5 to TRBJ1-2; D unclear. The germline V gene has CDR1 MNHEY and CDR2 SVGAGI. There are 14 residues in the CDR3. The V gene lost 5 bases and the J gene lost 2 bases, with 12 bases spanning the gap. CDR3 nucleotide sequence: TGTGCCAGCAGTCTGGCCGGCATAAACTATGGCTACACCTTC. This translates into CASSLAGINYGYTF.